The next 32 T cell receptor beta chains were all read from a single sample in a study of Graves' ophthalmopathy and Graves' hyperthyroidism. Using RNA transcripts, the TCR beta CDR3 regions were amplified. In the first round, RT-PCR was carried out with HTBI primers, and a multiplex PCR formed the second round. TCRdb re-called the multiplex PCR reads with MiXCR, one entry per CDR3 protein. This table holds roughly 480,000 distinct CDR3 sequences, over 13% found once. The sequencing sample was made of blood. The receptors shown here come from a woman aged 25 to 45 with Graves' ophthalmopathy.

About this clonotype itself: Since the CDR3 does not end with the conserved phenylalanine or tryptophan, this likely comes from a read error. The limits of the CDR3 on the DNA are not certain, so only TCRdb's listed CDR3 is given. The rearrangement links TRBV6-1 to TRBJ1-1; the listed D gene, TRBD1, was not tested against the DNA. The CDR3 extends over 11 residues, inclusive of both ends. Germline CDR1 is MNHNS and CDR2 is SASEGT. The CDR3 sequence: CASSEGTGGRL.

This clonotype showed up many times. This chain connects TRBV7-8 to TRBJ1-5, with D possibly matching TRBD1 (6 bases). Trimming stripped 5 bases from V and 1 base from J, with 18 bases between. The CDR3 has 17 amino acids. From germline, CDR1 is SGHVS and CDR2 FQNEAQ. As DNA, the CDR3 is TGTGCCAGCAGCCCGTGGGGGCAGAGGGTCAGCAATCAGCCCCAGCATTTT. This encodes CASSPWGQRVSNQPQHF.

This clonotype was picked up many times. The chain joins TRBV7-8 to TRBJ2-2, with 12 nucleotides matching TRBD2. The germline V gene has CDR1 SGHVS and CDR2 FQNEAQ. The CDR3 covers 16 residues. J was trimmed by 4 bases and V by 6 bases; bases with no gene match: 6. The CDR3, as DNA: TGTGCCAGCAGACCGACTAGCGGGAGAGGCACCGGGGAGCTGTTTTTT. It specifies CASRPTSGRGTGELFF.

This clonotype has a count of ten or more. The chain recombines TRBV29-1 with TRBJ1-1; D remains ambiguous. CDR1 and CDR2 from the germline V gene are SQVTM and ANQGSEA. V lost 5 bases, J lost 1 base, and 11 bases lay in between. CDR3 length: 13 amino acids. This CDR3 reads CSVHLTRNTEAFF. CDR3 sequence (DNA): TGCAGCGTTCACCTGACGAGGAACACTGAAGCTTTCTTT.

This clonotype was seen a few times. This chain joins TRBV19 and TRBJ2-2, with 7 positions matching TRBD2. The CDR3 contains 16 residues. J lost 2 bases, V lost 3 bases, and 6 bases had no gene match. From germline, CDR1 is LNHDA and CDR2 SQIVND (reference sequence). The CDR3 DNA is TGTGCCAGTAGTATGAGAGCGGGGTTCAACACCGGGGAGCTGTTTTTT. Its protein product is CASSMRAGFNTGELFF.

The chain carries TRBV7-3 and TRBJ2-5; the D gene is possibly TRBD1 (6 bases). This CDR3 has 17 residues. V was pared by 2 bases and J by 5 bases, with 21 bases between. Germline V gives CDR1 SGHTA, CDR2 FQGTGA. CDR3 nucleotide sequence: TGTGCCAGCAGCTTATTGGGCAGGGGCCACCTCCAGGAGACCCAGTACTTC. This sequence encodes CASSLLGRGHLQETQYF.

This clonotype was seen at least ten times. DNA of the CDR3: TGTGCCAGCAGTGAAAGAGGGGGCTATCAGCCCCAGCATTTT. As protein: CASSERGGYQPQHF. The chain employs TRBV6-1 and TRBJ1-5, with TRBD1 matching 7 bases. The CDR3 loop spans 14 amino acids. The germline V gene encodes CDR1 MNHNS and CDR2 SASEGT. The junction had 3 bases not matched to a gene; V was cut back by 2 bases and J by 5 bases.

At least ten counts were recorded for this clonotype. This chain uses TRBV20-1 with TRBJ2-5; D is undetermined. CDR3 length: 13 residues. Looked up from germline, CDR1 is DFQATT and CDR2 is SNEGSKA (reference sequence). Trimming took off 5 bases at V and 3 bases at J, with 13 bases between the two ends. The CDR3: CSAGGWAKETQYF. CDR3 nucleotide sequence: TGCAGTGCTGGTGGGTGGGCCAAAGAGACCCAGTACTTC.

Remarks on this clonotype: A single base separates this from a much larger clone, so it may be a read error. CDR3 amino acids: CASRSLGSCNSPLHF. The CDR3 DNA reads TGTGCCAGCAGGTCCCTTGGCTCCTGTAATTCACCCCTCCACTTT. V usage is TRBV6-1 and J usage is TRBJ1-6; the D is unclear. This CDR3 spans 15 amino acids. Germline values: CDR1 MNHNS, CDR2 SASEGT.

This clonotype appeared many times. The gene calls are TRBV27 and TRBJ1-5; D gene uncertain. Germline-derived CDR1 and CDR2 are MNHEY and SMNVEV (reference sequence). V was trimmed by 5 bases and J by 0 bases, leaving 14 bases between them. The CDR3 covers 16 residues. The CDR3 DNA reads TGTGCCAGCAGTGCTAACAGAGGATATAGCAATCAGCCCCAGCATTTT. Encoded protein: CASSANRGYSNQPQHF.

This clonotype was counted ten times or more. V gene TRBV24-1 combines with J gene TRBJ2-6, with D perhaps TRBD1 (6 bases). The CDR3 is made up of 19 amino acids. Germline V gene lookup returns CDR1 KGHDR and CDR2 SFDVKD. V lost 3 bases and J lost 0, with 17 bases in between. This chain's CDR3 is CATSDTSRGPISGANVLTF. CDR3 nucleotide sequence: TGTGCCACCAGTGATACGTCCAGGGGCCCTATCTCTGGGGCCAACGTCCTGACTTTC.

At least ten counts were recorded for this clonotype. This chain connects TRBV12-3 or TRBV12-4 to TRBJ2-2; D could derive from TRBD1 or TRBD2 (5 bases each). The V gene lost 5 bases and the J gene lost 0 bases, with 7 bases spanning the gap. CDR3 length equals 14 residues. CDR3 sequence: CASSTGPNTGELFF. The CDR3 DNA reads as TGTGCCAGCAGTACGGGACCGAACACCGGGGAGCTGTTTTTT.

The chain has TRBV11-2 and TRBJ2-5; no reliable D call. The V gene's germline CDR1 is SGHAT and CDR2 FQNNGV. The CDR3 loop spans 13 amino acids. V was trimmed by 0 bases and J by 3 bases, leaving 5 bases between them. The CDR3 DNA reads TGTGCCAGCAGCTTAGATAGTGAAGAGACCCAGTACTTC. Its translation is CASSLDSEETQYF.

This clonotype was observed many times. The chain has TRBV30 and TRBJ1-1; D may be TRBD1 (5 bases). The CDR3 extends over 14 amino acids. Per the germline V gene, CDR1 is GTSNPN and CDR2 is SVGIG (reference sequence). V was pared by 0 bases and J by 0 bases, with 8 bases between. The CDR3 bases are TGTGCCTGGAGTGTGGGACCCATGAACACTGAAGCTTTCTTT. This gives the protein CAWSVGPMNTEAFF.

This clonotype has a count of ten or more. The chain joins TRBV6-4 to TRBJ1-5; 8 nucleotides match TRBD1. The CDR3 runs to 16 residues. The germline V gene has CDR1 MRHNA and CDR2 SNTAGT. With 4 bases clipped from V and 5 bases from J, the junction kept 10 bases outside the gene matches. CDR3 nucleotides: TGTGCCAGCAGTGGGGCTCAGGACAGGGATCATCAGCCCCAGCATTTT. Translating it yields CASSGAQDRDHQPQHF.

Only one count was recorded for this clonotype. A much bigger clone sits one base away, suggesting this may be a read error. This chain uses TRBV13 with TRBJ1-1; D call uncertain. Germline V gene data show CDR1 as PRHDT and CDR2 as FYEKMQ (reference sequence). Between the trimmed V and J ends, which lost 10 bases and 2 bases, there was a span of 17 bases. This CDR3 spans 14 amino acids. CDR3 DNA: TGTGCCATCACCCCTCCGCGGGGAAACACTGAAGCTTTCTTT. Protein product: CAITPPRGNTEAFF.

A few counts support this clonotype. This chain joins TRBV28 and TRBJ2-7; no clear D gene. Germline V gene lookup returns CDR1 MDHEN and CDR2 SYDVKM. This CDR3 is 16 amino acids long. Trimming left V 2 bases short and J 2 bases short, with 16 bases between. The CDR3 loop reads CASSLPRPELTYEQYF. DNA for the CDR3: TGTGCCAGCAGTTTACCTAGACCGGAACTAACCTACGAGCAGTACTTC.

This clonotype has more than one count but fewer than ten. The chain combines TRBV6-2 or TRBV6-3 with TRBJ2-5, with 12 bases fitting TRBD2. The CDR3 is made up of 15 amino acids. In germline, CDR1 is MNHEY, CDR2 SVGEGT. Unmatched junction bases numbered 7, after V lost 6 bases and J lost 5 bases. The CDR3 nucleotides read TGTGCCAGCAGCCCGCTAGCGGGGGGGCCCGAGACCCAGTACTTC. Its translation is CASSPLAGGPETQYF.

This clonotype has ten or more counts. The chain joins TRBV6-1 to TRBJ1-2; D is unclear. From germline, CDR1 is MNHNS and CDR2 SASEGT. With 1 base removed from V and 7 bases from J, the gap between germline ends came to 7 bases. The CDR3 totals 12 residues. CDR3 bases: TGTGCCAGCAGTGAAGGGGAGCGTGGCTACACCTTC. It yields the protein CASSEGERGYTF.

This chain connects TRBV6-1 to TRBJ1-5, with 8 positions matching TRBD1. Germline CDR1 and CDR2: MNHNS and SASEGT. The CDR3 has 14 residues. The trim removed 8 bases at V and 2 bases at J, leaving 5 bases unmatched. The CDR3 reads CASAPDRGNQPQHF. The CDR3 DNA sequence: TGTGCCAGCGCCCCGGACAGGGGCAATCAGCCCCAGCATTTT.

This clonotype was seen repeatedly, ten times or more. The rearrangement joins TRBV19 to TRBJ1-1; D may be TRBD1 (6 bases). Trimming cost V 3 bases and J 3 bases, with 11 bases left between them. CDR1 LNHDA and CDR2 SQIVND come from the germline V gene (reference sequence). The CDR3 is 14 amino acids. The CDR3 sequence: CASSMRTAYTEAFF. CDR3 in DNA: TGTGCCAGTAGTATGAGGACAGCCTACACTGAAGCTTTCTTT. Full variable domain (missing parts from reference TRBV19 and TRBJ1-1): DGGITQSPKYLFRKEGQNVTLSCEQNLNHDAMYWYRQDPGQGLRLIYYSQIVNDFQKGDIAEGYSVSREKKESFPLTVTSAQKNPTAFYLCASSMRTAYTEAFFGQGTRLTVV.

This clonotype showed up many times. This rearrangement joins TRBV6-1 to TRBJ1-6; 11 bases line up with TRBD1. Germline CDR1 reads MNHNS; CDR2 reads SASEGT. The CDR3 is 18 residues long. V lost 4 bases, J lost 3 bases, and 8 bases stayed unmatched. The CDR3 sequence is CASSGGQGALGYNSPLHF. The CDR3 DNA sequence: TGTGCCAGCAGTGGAGGACAGGGGGCGTTGGGCTATAATTCACCCCTCCACTTT.

Note on this clonotype: With a much larger clone just one base away, this may be a read error. The chain recombines TRBV20-1 with TRBJ2-7; a possible D gene is TRBD1 (6 bases). This CDR3 contains 14 residues. CDR1 is DFQATT, CDR2 SNEGSKA, per germline (reference sequence). The chain's CDR3 is CNAGKGDPRYEQYF. In DNA, the CDR3 is TGCAATGCCGGGAAGGGGGACCCGAGGTACGAGCAGTACTTC.

This clonotype was counted at least ten times. The chain uses TRBV12-3 or TRBV12-4 and TRBJ1-1; D gene uncertain. The CDR3 is 13 residues long. V lost 3 bases and J 7 bases, leaving 12 bases between the germline ends. CDR3 sequence reads: CASSLQRFGEAFF. Written as DNA, the CDR3 is TGTGCCAGCAGTTTGCAACGGTTTGGTGAAGCTTTCTTT.

This clonotype was observed at least ten times. The chain couples TRBV7-8 to TRBJ1-6; D may be TRBD1 (5 bases). The CDR3 runs to 16 residues. From germline, CDR1 is SGHVS and CDR2 FQNEAQ. The V and J ends lost 5 bases and 2 bases respectively, with 13 bases between them. The CDR3 DNA is TGTGCCAGCAGCCCAGGAGGGACTACCTATAATTCACCCCTCCACTTT. The encoded protein is CASSPGGTTYNSPLHF.

This chain connects TRBV6-1 to TRBJ2-2; 10 nucleotides match TRBD1. Trimming at V came to 6 bases and at J to 1 base, leaving 2 bases not matched to a gene. In germline, CDR1 is MNHNS, CDR2 SASEGT. This CDR3 contains 15 residues. The CDR3 DNA follows: TGTGCCAGCAGCGGGACAGGGGAGAACACCGGGGAGCTGTTTTTT. Amino acid sequence: CASSGTGENTGELFF.

This clonotype was observed many times. V usage is TRBV6-5 and J usage is TRBJ1-6; no clear D. The CDR3 contains 18 residues. CDR1 and CDR2 from the germline V gene are MNHEY and SVGAGI. The V and J ends lost 6 bases and 0 bases respectively, with 18 bases between them. The CDR3 is CASSQDPGLGSYNSPLHF. As DNA, the CDR3 is TGTGCCAGCAGCCAGGACCCCGGTTTGGGCTCCTATAATTCACCCCTCCACTTT.

This clonotype was recorded at least ten times. This rearrangement joins TRBV24-1 to TRBJ2-2; possibly TRBD2 for D (6 bases). Germline CDR1 is KGHDR and CDR2 is SFDVKD. The CDR3 consists of 15 residues. Trimming pared 4 bases from V and 8 bases from J, leaving 16 bases between. The CDR3 DNA follows: TGTGCCACCAGTGACTCCTTGCGGGGTTTAGGGGAGCTGTTTTTT. This gives the protein CATSDSLRGLGELFF.

This clonotype was observed many times. The rearrangement joins TRBV12-5 to TRBJ2-7; D unclear. V shed 0 bases and J shed 0 bases, with 15 bases lying between them. The CDR3 is made up of 17 amino acids. The germline gives CDR1 LGHNT, CDR2 FRNRAP. The CDR3 loop reads CASGLVGFQTFSYEQYF. DNA for the CDR3: TGTGCTAGTGGTTTGGTAGGGTTCCAGACCTTCTCCTACGAGCAGTACTTC.

This clonotype has only a few counts. A read error may explain this, as a much larger clone is one base away. V usage is TRBV28 and J usage is TRBJ1-1, with a tentative D call TRBD1 (5 bases). Germline V lookup: CDR1 MDHEN, CDR2 SYDVKM. This CDR3 contains 15 residues. Deletions cut 3 bases from V and 4 bases from J, with 15 bases between. The CDR3 loop is CASSLRGVFATEAFF. In DNA, the CDR3 is TGTGCCAGCAGTTTGCGGGGGGTTTTTGCCACTGAAGCTTTCTTT.

This clonotype has a count of ten or more. This sequence joins TRBV12-3 or TRBV12-4 and TRBJ1-2, with 8 bases aligning to TRBD1. V lost 6 bases and J lost 7; bases outside the gene matches: 7. The CDR3 has 13 residues. The CDR3 bases are TGTGCCAGCAGCTTTGGGACAGGCTCTGGCTACACCTTC. This sequence encodes CASSFGTGSGYTF.

This clonotype was seen ten or more times. V and J are TRBV11-2 and TRBJ2-4, with TRBD1 identical over 7 bases. Germline V gene data show CDR1 as SGHAT and CDR2 as FQNNGV. This CDR3 has 14 residues. V shed 5 bases, J shed 3 bases, and the junction held 4 bases outside the gene matches. CDR3 amino acids: CASSPGTVKNIQYF. The CDR3 DNA is TGTGCCAGCAGCCCCGGGACAGTCAAAAACATTCAGTACTTC.